This T cell receptor (beta chain) was documented in a study of shared clonotypes between healthy human individuals. General study results and limits: Generation probabilities were higher for clonotypes shared across all four sorted-subset donors than for unshared ones. Sorted-subset sequencing was shown by rarefaction to be incomplete despite large depth. What naive subsets generally showed was a larger estimated richness than memory subsets showed. The diversity represented, both genetic and in exposure history, was limited by few donors.

Germline V gene lookup returns CDR1 SGHNT and CDR2 YYREEE (reference sequence). The CDR3 is 15 amino acids. V was clipped by 9 bases and J by 2 bases; unmatched bases: 9. Terminally differentiated effector memory CD45RA+ cells were excluded by CCR7 positive selection of CD45RO-negative cells. Of note for this clone: Its target is not known.

Measured with immunoSEQ multiplex PCR; TCRdb has only the in-frame clones, and not every one. The sample lists over 2,000,000 clones; around 93% were seen once. V is TRBV5-4 and J is TRBJ2-1; TRBD1 aligns across 9 bases. This TCR was sampled from a young man in good health. Some clones in this sample may be carry-over from other donors' samples. The sequenced material came from naive CD8+ T cells from PBMCs. As DNA, the CDR3 is TGTGCCATCCCGAGCGGGACAGGGACCTACAATGAGCAGTTCTTC. Residues: CAIPSGTGTYNEQFF.